Detailed here is one TCR beta chain. Its target is unknown. The sample originates from a study of shared clonotypes between healthy human individuals. General study findings and limits: The researchers took only blood, and tissue repertoires probably look different.

Data came from immunoSEQ multiplex PCR; TCRdb stores just in-frame clones and leaves some out. The top ten clones hold 0.13% to 0.15% of a sample with more than 2,000,000 clones, more than 90% of them seen once. Input material: naive CD4+ T cells sorted from blood. Subset specified: CD45RA+ positively selected. This TCR was recovered from a young man in good health.

CDR3 nucleotide sequence: TGTGCCAGCAGCGGGTCCGGGACTTCTTACAATGAGCAGTTCTTC. This sequence encodes CASSGSGTSYNEQFF. The chain combines TRBV7-2 with TRBJ2-1, with TRBD2 as a possible D gene (6 bases). The CDR3 runs 15 residues. V was pared by 5 bases and J by 4 bases, with 15 bases between. The germline V gene has CDR1 SGHTA and CDR2 FQGNSA.